The rows below give T cell receptor beta chains drawn from one sample of a study of a mutant IDH1 vaccine in newly diagnosed glioma. No antigen has been assigned to these receptors. Generated by immunoSEQ multiplex PCR, the TCRdb table keeps only in-frame clones and is missing some. The sample lists tens of thousands of clones; 80% were seen once. The sequences come from PBMCs, collected from a glioma patient whose treatment included an IDH1 peptide vaccine. The receptors were sampled from a man aged 40-49 years with glioma. Both conserved end residues are part of each CDR3. Fields, in order: J gene, D gene, V gene, clone size, CDR3 DNA, CDR3 protein. The D gene is left open where the match is weak. Expanded clones get a size class; other rows say once, few or many, or leave the size out.

TRBJ2-1,.,TRBV4-1,.,TGCGCCAGCAGGGGGGGGGCGGAGTACAATGAGCAGTTCTTC,CASRGGAEYNEQFF
TRBJ1-4,TRBD1,TRBV6-5,.,TGTGCCAGCAGTCTGACAGGGATTAATGAAAAACTGTTTTTT,CASSLTGINEKLFF
TRBJ1-3,.,TRBV7-9,.,TGTGCCAGGTGTCCCGAATCGACGAGAGCCGGATACTCTGGAAACACCATATATTTT,CARCPESTRAGYSGNTIYF
TRBJ1-1,.,TRBV18,.,TGTGCCAGCTCACGCGACTTTCTGAACACTGAAGCTTTCTTT,CASSRDFLNTEAFF
TRBJ2-7,.,TRBV7-9,.,TGTGCCAGCAGCCCCACCGCCGGCGGGGAGAGCTCCTACGAGCAGTACTTC,CASSPTAGGESSYEQYF
TRBJ1-1,.,TRBV19,.,TGTGCCAGTAGTATCAAGGGCCCGAGTACTGAAGCTTTCTTT,CASSIKGPSTEAFF
TRBJ2-7,TRBD2,TRBV5-6,.,TGTGCCAGCAGCTTGGTGGCGGGGGGCCTCGAGCAGTACTTC,CASSLVAGGLEQYF
TRBJ2-1,TRBD2,TRBV6-5,.,TGTGCCAGCAAGGTACTAGCGGGGCGCAATGAGCAGTTCTTC,CASKVLAGRNEQFF
TRBJ1-3,.,TRBV7-8,.,TGTGCCAGCAGCTTAGGGGCTTCTGGAAACACCATATATTTT,CASSLGASGNTIYF
TRBJ1-1,.,TRBV19,once,TGTGCCAGTCGGAAACGGACAGAGAACACTGAAGCTTTCTTT,CASRKRTENTEAFF
TRBJ2-2,TRBD2,TRBV5-4,.,TGTGCCAGCAGCTTGGATCGCCTAGCGGGGGGCTGGTTTTTT,CASSLDRLAGGWFF
TRBJ1-4,.,TRBV5-1,.,TGCGCCAGCAGCTTGAGAGGAGCGCAGGGAGGTGAAAAACTGTTTTTT,CASSLRGAQGGEKLFF
TRBJ1-2,TRBD1,TRBV5-6,.,TGTGCCAGCAGCGGGACAGCAAACTATGGCTACACCTTC,CASSGTANYGYTF
TRBJ1-2,.,TRBV7-9,.,TGTGCCAGCAGCTTGAGTCAGGTTTCAAACTATGGCTACACCTTC,CASSLSQVSNYGYTF
TRBJ1-6,TRBD1,TRBV13,once,TGTGCCAGCAGCGTGACAGGGAGAAATTCACCCCTCCACTTT,CASSVTGRNSPLHF
TRBJ1-2,.,TRBV4-1,once,TGCGCCAGCAGGATGGAATCGGGGGGGGCAAGGTATGGCTACACCTTC,CASRMESGGARYGYTF
TRBJ1-1,TRBD1,TRBV19,.,TGTGCCAGTGGGACTCACAGGGGCGCAAGGACTGAAGCTTTCTTT,CASGTHRGARTEAFF
TRBJ1-6,.,TRBV5-1,once,TGCGCCAGCAGCTCGGACGGGTGGAGCTCCTATAATTCACCCCTCCACTTT,CASSSDGWSSYNSPLHF
TRBJ1-6,.,TRBV2,.,TGTGCCAGCAGTGATTCAGGGGATTCACCCCTCCACTTT,CASSDSGDSPLHF
TRBJ2-4,.,TRBV19,.,TGTGCCAGTAGTCCCACGAGGGGTTGGAAAAACATTCAGTACTTC,CASSPTRGWKNIQYF
TRBJ1-2,.,TRBV10-3,.,TGTGCCATAGGGGATCTCGGGGACGTTGGCTACACCTTC,CAIGDLGDVGYTF
TRBJ1-4,TRBD1,TRBV5-1,few,TGCGCCAGCAGCCTAAGGGACAGATCAAATGAAAAACTGTTTTTT,CASSLRDRSNEKLFF
TRBJ2-3,.,TRBV9,.,TGTGCCAGCAGCGTAGTCCGGGATACGCAGTATTTT,CASSVVRDTQYF
TRBJ1-5,.,TRBV18,.,TGTGCCAGCTCAGACAGTAGCAATCAGCCCCAGCATTTT,CASSDSSNQPQHF
TRBJ2-7,TRBD1,TRBV7-9,.,TGTGCCAGCAGCCCCACCTCCGGGACAGGGGCTCACGAGCAGTACTTC,CASSPTSGTGAHEQYF
TRBJ2-1,.,TRBV7-9,.,TGTGCCAGCAGCTTTCAGGGGAATGAGCAGTTCTTC,CASSFQGNEQFF
TRBJ1-1,.,TRBV5-1,.,TGCGCCAGCAGCCTCACAGGGATACGGTCTGAAGCTTTCTTT,CASSLTGIRSEAFF
TRBJ1-2,.,TRBV7-5,.,TGTGTCAGAGACCGGGACAGGAGTTCCTATGGCTACACCTTC,CVRDRDRSSYGYTF
TRBJ1-2,TRBD1,TRBV4-2,.,TGTGCCAGCAGCCAAGAACAGGGGCCCTATGGCTACACCTTC,CASSQEQGPYGYTF
TRBJ1-3,.,TRBV2,.,TGTGCCAGCAGGCGGACAGACGGAAACACCATATATTTT,CASRRTDGNTIYF
TRBJ1-3,.,TRBV30,.,TGTGCCTCAAGCCTCGGTCTGGCTGGAAACACCATATATTTT,CASSLGLAGNTIYF
TRBJ2-7,TRBD1,TRBV19,.,TGTGCCAGTAGTGCGCTGGGACAGGGCCCCTACGAGCAGTACTTC,CASSALGQGPYEQYF
TRBJ2-3,TRBD2,TRBV6-1,.,TGTGCCAGCAGTGACCAGGGGCGTAGCGGGGGGGCCGGCACAGATACGCAGTATTTT,CASSDQGRSGGAGTDTQYF
TRBJ2-1,TRBD1,TRBV14,.,TGTGCCAGCAGCCAAACCGAAGGGGGCCCCTCACTAGATGAGCAGTTCTTC,CASSQTEGGPSLDEQFF
TRBJ2-5,TRBD2,TRBV7-9,.,TGTGCCAGCAGCTTGATCCTCCAGGCTAGCGGGTTTTCGGAGACCCAGTACTTC,CASSLILQASGFSETQYF
TRBJ1-1,.,TRBV5-4,once,TGTGCCAGCAGCTTATCGGGACGGGGGAACACTGAAGCTTTCTTT,CASSLSGRGNTEAFF